The clone carrying this T cell receptor beta chain came up once. In the source study's methods: Scientists estimated how many nucleated cells there were by amplifying reference gene primers. Using immunoSEQ multiplex PCR, the repertoire was profiled, and TCRdb retains in-frame clones only, with some absent. That table furnishes V, J and clone size, whereas the DNA furnished D and trimming. Among 650,000 to 800,000 clones listed, just under 90% were seen once. These data originate in a study of blood T cell repertoires in COVID-19. Study-level background: PBMCs, B-cell-depleted T cells, or T cells provided the cDNA or gDNA that made up the material.

The CDR3 covers 16 residues. Trimming took 4 bases from V and 5 from J; bases not matched to a gene: 9. The germline V gene has CDR1 LNHNV and CDR2 YYDKDF (reference sequence). Sample: peripheral blood. The sequence came from a young woman with acute or convalescent COVID-19. The chain links TRBV15 to TRBJ2-5; TRBD1 matches at 11 bases. The CDR3 nucleotides read TGTGCCACCAGCACTAGGACAGGGGGCGGGTGGGAGACCCAGTACTTC. The encoded protein is CATSTRTGGGWETQYF.